This is a list of T cell receptor beta chains from one sample in a study of tumor and adjacent non-tumor tissue in lung cancer. TCRdb recomputed calls from the multiplex PCR reads with MiXCR, one row per CDR3 protein. The repertoire holds about 70,000 distinct CDR3 sequences, with around 73% as singletons. Sequencing was performed on lung tumor tissue. These TCRs come from a man in his sixties with non-small cell lung cancer. Both conserved end residues are part of each CDR3. Each record gives: J gene, D gene, clone size, V gene, CDR3 protein, CDR3 DNA. The D gene is left open where the match is weak. Clone size, where shown, is once, few, many, or a class for clones that have expanded.

TRBJ1-6 | - | few | TRBV30 | CAWTIGRGSPLHF | TGTGCCTGGACCATCGGCAGGGGATCACCCCTCCACTTT
TRBJ1-1 | - | - | TRBV6-1 | CVGTRNTEAFF | TGTGTCGGCACTAGGAACACTGAAGCTTTCTTC
TRBJ2-1 | - | - | TRBV6-1 | CASNATSARGNEQFF | TGTGCCAGCAATGCAACTAGCGCCAGGGGGAATGAGCAGTTCTTC
TRBJ2-5 | - | - | TRBV20-1 | CSVLTIQETQYF | TGCAGTGTGTTGACCATCCAAGAGACCCAGTACTTC
TRBJ2-1 | TRBD2 | - | TRBV20-1 | CNARDQWTSYVQFF | TGCAATGCTAGAGATCAATGGACTAGCTATGTGCAGTTCTTC
TRBJ2-7 | - | - | TRBV20-1 | CCARVPGRLSYEQYF | TGCTGTGCTAGAGTTCCGGGCCGCCTCTCCTACGAGCAGTATTTC
TRBJ1-2 | - | - | TRBV20-1 | CSAIVGPGYNF | TGCAGTGCTATCGTGGGGCCAGGCTACAACTTC
TRBJ1-1 | TRBD1 | - | TRBV11-2 | CASRQGQGVDEAFF | TGTGCCAGCAGACAAGGACAGGGGGTCGATGAAGCTTTCTTT
TRBJ2-3 | - | - | TRBV20-1 | CSATISGDTQYF | TGCAGCGCTACGATATCGGGAGATACGCAGTATTTT
TRBJ2-7 | - | - | TRBV29-1 | CSVEDSTSRNYESYF | TGCAGCGTTGAAGATTCTACTAGCAGGAACTACGAGTCGTACTTC
TRBJ1-4 | - | - | TRBV6-5 | CASSHSAAPNEKLFF | TGTGCCAGCAGTCACTCGGCAGCCCCTAATGAAAAACTGTTTTTT
TRBJ1-5 | - | - | TRBV16 | CASSQSNSNQPQHF | TGTGCCAGCAGCCAATCGAATAGCAATCAGCCCCAGCATTTT
TRBJ2-1 | - | - | TRBV6-2/TRBV6-3 | CASSHSMKNEQFF | TGTGCCAGCAGTCACTCGATGAAGAATGAGCAGTTCTTC
TRBJ1-1 | - | - | TRBV20-1 | CSAPSSESEAFF | TGTAGTGCCCCCTCTAGTGAGTCTGAAGCTTTCTTT
TRBJ2-3 | TRBD2 | - | TRBV12-3/TRBV12-4 | CASGRYLAGETDTQYF | TGTGCCAGCGGCCGATACCTAGCGGGAGAAACGGATACGCAGTATTTT
TRBJ1-3 | - | - | TRBV6-6 | CASSYQDGGRNTIYF | TGTGCCAGCAGTTACCAGGACGGGGGGAGAAACACCATATATTTT
TRBJ1-5 | - | few | TRBV6-1 | CASSKGSGTIQHF | TGTGCCAGCAGTAAGGGGTCCGGGACTATACAACATTTT
TRBJ2-5 | TRBD2 | - | TRBV29-1 | CCVVRSRAGGETQYF | TGCTGCGTTGTCAGATCCAGGGCCGGGGGGGAGACCCAGTACTTC
TRBJ2-3 | - | - | TRBV20-1 | CSASTGTCTQYF | TGCAGTGCTAGCACAGGGACATGTACGCAGTATTTT
TRBJ1-1 | - | - | TRBV10-3 | CAISESEETEAFF | TGTGCCATCAGTGAGAGTGAGGAGACTGAAGCTTTCTTT
TRBJ2-2 | TRBD2 | once | TRBV5-4 | CTSSSTSANTGELFF | TGTACGAGCAGCTCGACTAGCGCGAACACCGGGGAGCTGTTTTTT
TRBJ2-5 | TRBD2 | - | TRBV5-1 | CASNSGGAATPETQYF | TGCGCCAGCAACTCGGGAGGCGCGGCAACCCCAGAGACCCAGTACTTC